Below are 26 T cell receptor beta chains sequenced from a single sample in a study of CD8+ T cells in alopecia areata. This sample's treatment: oral pan-JAK inhibitor, 5-10 mg twice daily. Reverse transcribed after extraction, RNA yielded cDNA as the sequencing template. Profiling relied on immunoSEQ multiplex PCR, and the TCRdb table lists in-frame clones only, not all of them. The repertoire includes 110,000 or so clones, roughly 63% of them detected once, and approximately 31% sits in the top ten. The sequencing used CD8+ T cells sorted from blood, collected at week 4, from a patient treated with tofacitinib. Source of these receptors: a human donor with alopecia areata.

V and J are TRBV29-1 and TRBJ1-1; no clear D. The V and J ends lost 6 bases and 3 bases respectively, with 20 bases between them. CDR1 and CDR2 (germline): SQVTM, ANQGSEA. This CDR3 comprises 15 residues. The CDR3 nucleotides read TGCAGCGTCGATTCAGCCCTTCATGAGTACACTGAAGCTTTCTTT. Translation: CSVDSALHEYTEAFF.

There are a few counts of this clone. This chain joins TRBV7-2 and TRBJ1-1; D not certain. Trimming took off 3 bases at V and 11 bases at J, with 16 bases between the two ends. This CDR3 has 13 residues. Per germline, CDR1 SGHTA and CDR2 FQGNSA. CDR3 nucleotides: TGTGCCAGCAGCTTGCTTACCGCTCAGGATGCTTTCTTT. Translating gives CASSLLTAQDAFF.

V usage is TRBV29-1 and J usage is TRBJ2-1, with 7 bases lining up with TRBD2. J gave up 5 bases and V 0 bases, and 10 bases lay outside the gene matches. CDR3 length equals 16 residues. Germline V lookup: CDR1 SQVTM, CDR2 ANQGSEA. CDR3 amino acids: CSVEEEAGTNNNEQFF. For the CDR3, the DNA is TGCAGCGTTGAAGAGGAGGCCGGGACTAATAACAATGAGCAGTTCTTC.

The chain has TRBV19 and TRBJ1-2; D is unresolved. Trimming removed 6 bases at V and 8 bases at J, with 25 bases between. The CDR3 covers 16 residues. Germline V gene sequence: CDR1 LNHDA, CDR2 SQIVND (reference sequence). The CDR3 protein is CASSPTTAGSLGGYTF. The CDR3, as DNA: TGTGCCAGTAGCCCAACTACTGCAGGTAGCCTCGGGGGCTACACCTTC.

This clone was seen a handful of times. The rearrangement uses TRBV11-2 and TRBJ1-1; no reliable D call. Germline V CDR1 and CDR2: SGHAT, FQNNGV. The germline V and J ends were trimmed by 0 bases and 1 base, with 12 bases remaining between them. The length of the CDR3 is 16 residues. CDR3 DNA sequence: TGTGCCAGCAGCTTAGAGTTTGCGGAGACGAACACTGAAGCTTTCTTT. Translated: CASSLEFAETNTEAFF.

The V call is TRBV29-1, the J call TRBJ1-1; D unclear. Between the trimmed V and J ends, which lost 7 bases and 0 bases, there was a span of 9 bases. The germline CDR1 and CDR2 sequences are SQVTM and ANQGSEA. There are 12 residues in the CDR3. The CDR3, as DNA: TGCAGCGCGGAGGGCATGAACACTGAAGCTTTCTTT. Its translation: CSAEGMNTEAFF. Using reference TRBV29-1 and TRBJ1-1 for the parts outside the CDR3, the full variable domain is SAVISQKPSRDICQRGTSLTIQCQVDSQVTMMFWYRQQPGQSLTLIATANQGSEATYESGFVIDKFPISRPNLTFSTLTVSNMSPEDSSIYLCSAEGMNTEAFFGQGTRLTVV.

The chain is built from TRBV25-1 and TRBJ2-7; D is possibly TRBD1 or TRBD2 (5 bases each). The CDR3 consists of 13 residues. Germline assignment: CDR1 MGHDK and CDR2 SYGVNS. Trimming left V 6 bases short and J 1 base short, with 10 bases between. CDR3 amino acids: CASRNRRSYEQYF. As DNA, the CDR3 is TGTGCCAGCAGAAACAGGAGGTCCTACGAGCAGTACTTC.

The chain carries TRBV2 and TRBJ1-6; D is possibly TRBD1 (5 bases). CDR1 is SNHLY and CDR2 is FYNNEI in the germline V gene. There are 15 residues in the CDR3. V was cut by 7 bases and J by 2 bases, with 12 bases left in between. CDR3: CASNPLGAYNSPLHF. The CDR3 bases are TGTGCCAGCAATCCTCTGGGGGCCTATAATTCACCCCTCCACTTT.

This clone turned up a few times. Other nucleotide sequences from this sample produce the same CDR3. The V and J genes are TRBV29-1 and TRBJ2-7, with D uncertain. V lost 0 bases and J 4 bases, leaving 7 bases between the germline ends. CDR1 is SQVTM and CDR2 is ANQGSEA in the germline V gene. This CDR3 region has 12 residues. The DNA of the CDR3 is TGCAGCGTTGAAGACCGCGGTTACGAGCAGTACTTC. As protein: CSVEDRGYEQYF.

The chain is built from TRBV5-6 and TRBJ1-5; D is unclear. V lost 4 bases to trimming and J lost 3 bases, with 14 bases between them. CDR3 length: 15 amino acids. Germline values: CDR1 SGHDT, CDR2 YYEEEE. As DNA, the CDR3 is TGTGCCAGCAGCCTGGGGTGGTGGGACAATCAGCCCCAGCATTTT. Encoded protein: CASSLGWWDNQPQHF. Based on the CDR3 plus reference TRBV5-6 and TRBJ1-5, the full variable domain is DAGVTQSPTHLIKTRGQQVTLRCSPKSGHDTVSWYQQALGQGPQFIFQYYEEEERQRGNFPDRFSGHQFPNYSSELNVNALLLGDSALYLCASSLGWWDNQPQHFGDGTRLSIL.

The V gene is TRBV12-5, the J gene TRBJ2-2; D is perhaps TRBD1 (8 bases). V was clipped by 2 bases and J by 7 bases, with 17 bases between them. Germline CDR1 is LGHNT and CDR2 is FRNRAP. CDR3 length: 16 residues. The CDR3 loop is CASGLSGTGINGELFF. The DNA for the CDR3 is TGTGCTAGTGGTTTGAGCGGGACAGGCATCAACGGGGAGCTGTTTTTT.

In its sample, this clone was seen a few times. The CDR3 region has the DNA TGCAGCGTTGATCACCAGGGGTCGGTCAATGAGCAGTTCTTC. This translates into CSVDHQGSVNEQFF. The chain is built from TRBV29-1 and TRBJ2-1; a weak D match, TRBD1 (6 bases). This CDR3 has 14 residues. Between the trimmed V and J ends, which lost 3 bases and 6 bases, there was a span of 15 bases. Germline loops: CDR1 SQVTM, CDR2 ANQGSEA.

The chain recombines TRBV29-1 with TRBJ2-5; 7 positions agree with TRBD2. Germline V gives CDR1 SQVTM, CDR2 ANQGSEA. V was clipped by 0 bases and J by 3 bases; unmatched bases: 13. The CDR3 spans 17 residues. CDR3 nucleotide sequence: TGCAGCGTTGAAGATCCCGCCTACCTAGCGGCCAAAGAGACCCAGTACTTC. Protein sequence: CSVEDPAYLAAKETQYF. Full variable domain (missing parts from reference TRBV29-1 and TRBJ2-5): SAVISQKPSRDICQRGTSLTIQCQVDSQVTMMFWYRQQPGQSLTLIATANQGSEATYESGFVIDKFPISRPNLTFSTLTVSNMSPEDSSIYLCSVEDPAYLAAKETQYFGPGTRLLVL.

This chain joins TRBV7-6 and TRBJ1-6; 7 bases fit TRBD1. The CDR3 covers 14 residues. CDR1 and CDR2 from the germline V gene are SGHVS and FNYEAQ. Unmatched junction bases numbered 5, after V lost 4 bases and J lost 8 bases. CDR3 nucleotides: TGTGCCAGCAGCTACCGACAGGGTCATTCACCCCTCCACTTT. Translating gives CASSYRQGHSPLHF.

V usage is TRBV30 and J usage is TRBJ1-2; D is undetermined. The CDR3 contains 14 residues. Germline V gene lookup returns CDR1 GTSNPN and CDR2 SVGIG (reference sequence). V gave up 5 bases and J gave up 8 bases, with 21 bases separating them. This chain's CDR3 is CAWDSSMGSRGYTF. The CDR3 nucleotides are TGTGCCTGGGACTCGTCGATGGGGAGTCGGGGCTACACCTTC.

This clone was seen a handful of times. The V call is TRBV9, the J call TRBJ2-3; TRBD2 is a possible D gene (6 bases). Trimming pared 0 bases from V and 1 base from J, leaving 9 bases between. The germline V gene has CDR1 SGDLS and CDR2 YYNGEE. The CDR3 sequence is 15 residues long. This CDR3 is CASSVDGGGTDTQYF. Here the CDR3 DNA reads TGTGCCAGCAGCGTAGACGGGGGAGGCACAGATACGCAGTATTTT.

This clone appeared once. This chain links TRBV9 with TRBJ1-1; 7 nucleotides line up with TRBD1. Trimming took 3 bases from V and 3 from J; bases not matched to a gene: 2. The CDR3 is made up of 13 amino acids. The germline V gene has CDR1 SGDLS and CDR2 YYNGEE. CDR3 DNA: TGTGCCAGCAGCGAGCAGGGGGACACTGAAGCTTTCTTT. This translates into CASSEQGDTEAFF.

The CDR3 DNA follows: TGTGCCAGCAGCCCTAGGGGGGGCGTTCTCAAGCAGTACTTC. Amino acid sequence: CASSPRGGVLKQYF. This chain links TRBV7-9 with TRBJ2-7; possible D gene TRBD2, 7 bases. Per germline, CDR1 SEHNR and CDR2 FQNEAQ (reference sequence). The V and J ends lost 5 bases and 8 bases respectively, with 19 bases between them. CDR3 length: 14 residues.

The rearrangement uses TRBV29-1 and TRBJ1-3; 9 bases are a match to TRBD1. The CDR3 length is 15 residues. Germline V CDR1 and CDR2: SQVTM, ANQGSEA. V shed 6 bases and J 0 bases; nucleotides not matched to a gene: 6. The chain's CDR3 is CSVELGQGSGNTIYF. The CDR3 DNA is TGCAGCGTCGAGTTGGGACAGGGCTCTGGAAACACCATATATTTT.

The rearrangement links TRBV29-1 to TRBJ1-1; tentative D call: TRBD1 (6 bases). This CDR3 contains 12 residues. Germline CDR1 and CDR2: SQVTM and ANQGSEA. V was clipped by 5 bases and J by 1 base, with 8 bases between them. In nucleotides, the CDR3 is TGCAGCGTTTCAGGGGAGAACACTGAAGCTTTCTTT. It translates to CSVSGENTEAFF.

In nucleotides, the CDR3 is TGTGCCAGCAGTTTAGCGCAGGGCGAACTTTACGCCTACGAGCAGTACTTC. This codes for CASSLAQGELYAYEQYF. This chain links TRBV27 with TRBJ2-7; tentative D call: TRBD1 (5 bases). The CDR3 is made up of 17 amino acids. V shed 2 bases and J shed 2 bases, with 19 bases lying between them. Germline lookup yields CDR1 MNHEY and CDR2 SMNVEV (reference sequence).

The chain combines TRBV30 with TRBJ1-2, with D unclear. This CDR3 is 9 amino acids long. V was trimmed by 8 bases and J by 5 bases, leaving 6 bases between them. Germline V gives CDR1 GTSNPN, CDR2 SVGIG (reference sequence). For the CDR3, the DNA is TGTGCCGGCAATTATGGCTACACCTTC. Translated, it gives CAGNYGYTF.

The chain joins TRBV4-3 to TRBJ1-4, with D unclear. The CDR3 length is 11 residues. Germline-derived CDR1 and CDR2 are LGHNA and YSLEER. V dropped 2 bases and J dropped 12 bases, with 7 bases sitting between them. The CDR3 bases are TGCGCCAGCAGCCAAATGGGTCAACTGTTTTTT. As protein: CASSQMGQLFF.

This chain joins TRBV4-3 and TRBJ1-2; D may be TRBD1 (6 bases). The V end lost 0 bases, the J end lost 5 bases, and 13 bases lay between the germline ends. The CDR3 is made up of 15 amino acids. CDR1 and CDR2 (germline): LGHNA, YSLEER. The CDR3 coding sequence is TGCGCCAGCAGCCAAGATCGAACAGGGTTTTATGGCTACACCTTC. Protein sequence: CASSQDRTGFYGYTF.

This clone was seen only once. The rearrangement uses TRBV4-1 and TRBJ2-5; D unclear. V was shortened by 0 bases and J by 4 bases, with 9 bases between the two germline ends. The germline CDR1 and CDR2 sequences are MGHRA and YSYEKL. This CDR3 spans 14 amino acids. CDR3 coding DNA: TGCGCCAGCAGCCAAGATACAGTAGGAGAGACCCAGTACTTC. It encodes CASSQDTVGETQYF.

This clone is a singleton in its sample. This chain joins TRBV29-1 and TRBJ2-7; D could derive from TRBD1 or TRBD2 (5 bases each). CDR1 and CDR2 from the germline V gene are SQVTM and ANQGSEA. Trimming removed 7 bases from V and 3 bases from J, with 13 bases in between. CDR3 length: 12 residues. The CDR3 coding sequence is TGCAGCGCCCAAGGGGACCTCTACGAGCAGTACTTC. It is translated as CSAQGDLYEQYF.